These 12 T cell receptor beta chains were sequenced from one sample in a study of human T cells and chemical hapten exposure. Time point given: patch test 1, 2 weeks after DPC sensitization. Documented treatment: therapeutic diphenylcyclopropenone sensitization with weekly scalp DPC. The study extracted total RNA from unfractionated whole blood. A single record per CDR3 protein comes from TCRdb applying MiXCR to the RACE reads. This sample has approximately 52,000 distinct CDR3 sequences, with roughly 9.6% found just once. Specimen: whole blood, collected in connection with sensitization to the hapten diphenylcyclopropenone (DPC). These receptors all stem from a woman between 35 and 50 years old with alopecia areata. Some clones in this sample may be carry-over from other donors' samples.

This clonotype appeared a few times. The V call is TRBV6-1, the J call TRBJ2-3; 8 bases match TRBD2. The CDR3 has 15 amino acids. The trim removed 6 bases at V and 5 bases at J, leaving 10 bases unmatched. CDR1 MNHNS and CDR2 SASEGT come from the germline V gene. The CDR3 nucleotides read TGTGCCAGCAGCCCCCCGGGACTAGTACGAGATACGCAGTATTTT. Residues: CASSPPGLVRDTQYF.

This clonotype is medium-sized (0.01 to 0.1%) within its sample. The chain recombines TRBV6-5 with TRBJ2-1; no firm D call. CDR1 and CDR2 (germline): MNHEY, SVGAGI. There are 14 residues in the CDR3. Trimming cost V 4 bases and J 1 base, with 8 bases left between them. DNA for the CDR3: TGTGCCAGCAGTTTAAGCCGATCCTACAATGAGCAGTTCTTC. Its translation: CASSLSRSYNEQFF.

The V and J genes are TRBV12-3 or TRBV12-4 and TRBJ2-5; D tentatively reads TRBD1 or TRBD2 (5 bases each). This CDR3 comprises 14 residues. Trimming took 3 bases from V and 3 from J, leaving 11 bases between them. The CDR3 region is CASSFSGSKETQYF. CDR3 sequence (DNA): TGTGCCAGCAGTTTCTCAGGGAGCAAAGAGACCCAGTACTTC.

This clonotype was seen more than once but under ten times. This chain connects TRBV24-1 to TRBJ2-5; 9 positions match TRBD1. V trimming: 10 bases; J trimming: 3 bases; junction bases outside the gene matches: 11. The germline V gene has CDR1 KGHDR and CDR2 SFDVKD. This CDR3 is 15 amino acids long. The CDR3 sequence: CATALTGQGKETQYF. The CDR3 region has the DNA TGTGCCACGGCCTTAACGGGACAGGGAAAAGAGACCCAGTACTTC.

This clonotype came up a few times. The rearrangement links TRBV28 to TRBJ2-1; D perhaps matches TRBD1 (6 bases). The V end lost 8 bases, the J end lost 0 bases, and 14 bases lay between the germline ends. Germline V lookup: CDR1 MDHEN, CDR2 SYDVKM. The CDR3 is made up of 15 amino acids. The CDR3 reads CASSRTGSSYNEQFF. In nucleotides, the CDR3 is TGTGCCAGCTCCCGCACAGGGAGCTCCTACAATGAGCAGTTCTTC.

In its sample, this clonotype was seen a few times. The chain recombines TRBV11-2 with TRBJ2-1; D ambiguous. Between the trimmed V and J ends, which lost 3 bases and 5 bases, there was a span of 11 bases. Germline CDR1 is SGHAT and CDR2 is FQNNGV. The CDR3 is 14 amino acids. CDR3 sequence (DNA): TGTGCCAGCAGCTTTAACCTCGATGACAATGAGCAGTTCTTC. It is translated as CASSFNLDDNEQFF.

This clonotype turned up a few times. V gene TRBV7-2 combines with J gene TRBJ2-3; no firm D call. The CDR3 runs 14 residues. In germline, CDR1 is SGHTA, CDR2 FQGNSA. V was shortened by 1 base and J by 3 bases, with 8 bases between the two germline ends. The CDR3 is CASSLVGRTDTQYF. CDR3 sequence (DNA): TGTGCCAGCAGCTTAGTGGGCCGGACAGATACGCAGTATTTT.

Ten or more counts support this clonotype. A read error may produce the germline difference seen at one junction end. The rearrangement links TRBV11-2 to TRBJ1-1, with 7 bases matching TRBD1. CDR1 is SGHAT and CDR2 is FQNNGV in the germline V gene. The CDR3 consists of 13 residues. The CDR3 DNA follows: TGTGCCAGCAGCCTAGAGGACAGGTGGCAAGCTTTCTTT. Its protein product is CASSLEDRWQAFF.

This clonotype has more than one count but fewer than ten. The chain couples TRBV6-5 to TRBJ2-7, with TRBD1 matching 8 bases. This CDR3 has 14 amino acids. Germline lookup yields CDR1 MNHEY and CDR2 SVGAGI. The ends lost 6 bases at V and 5 bases at J; junction bases unmatched: 9. In DNA form, the CDR3 reads TGTGCCAGCAGAGGGTCAGGGGGCGAGCACGAGCAGTACTTC. Translated: CASRGSGGEHEQYF.

The chain uses TRBV25-1 and TRBJ2-7; the D gene is possibly TRBD2 (5 bases). The CDR3 sequence is 15 residues long. V dropped 1 base and J dropped 6 bases, with 16 bases sitting between them. The germline V gene has CDR1 MGHDK and CDR2 SYGVNS. CDR3 nucleotides: TGTGCCAGCAGTGAATCAACCATCAGTCGGGGCGAGCAGTACTTC. Protein product: CASSESTISRGEQYF.

Many counts were recorded for this clonotype. The chain employs TRBV29-1 and TRBJ1-4; D unresolved. The germline V gene has CDR1 SQVTM and CDR2 ANQGSEA. The CDR3 contains 11 residues. Trimming removed 5 bases from V and 8 bases from J, with 9 bases in between. The CDR3 sequence is CSVQLVEKLFF. CDR3 coding DNA: TGCAGCGTTCAGTTGGTAGAAAAACTGTTTTTT.

The chain carries TRBV12-3 or TRBV12-4 and TRBJ1-1; 8 nucleotides align to TRBD1. This CDR3 has 18 amino acids. The ends lost 5 bases at V and 2 bases at J; junction bases unmatched: 16. CDR3 region: CASSLGYRGFGANTEAFF. CDR3 bases: TGTGCCAGCAGTCTGGGGTACAGGGGGTTCGGGGCAAACACTGAAGCTTTCTTT.